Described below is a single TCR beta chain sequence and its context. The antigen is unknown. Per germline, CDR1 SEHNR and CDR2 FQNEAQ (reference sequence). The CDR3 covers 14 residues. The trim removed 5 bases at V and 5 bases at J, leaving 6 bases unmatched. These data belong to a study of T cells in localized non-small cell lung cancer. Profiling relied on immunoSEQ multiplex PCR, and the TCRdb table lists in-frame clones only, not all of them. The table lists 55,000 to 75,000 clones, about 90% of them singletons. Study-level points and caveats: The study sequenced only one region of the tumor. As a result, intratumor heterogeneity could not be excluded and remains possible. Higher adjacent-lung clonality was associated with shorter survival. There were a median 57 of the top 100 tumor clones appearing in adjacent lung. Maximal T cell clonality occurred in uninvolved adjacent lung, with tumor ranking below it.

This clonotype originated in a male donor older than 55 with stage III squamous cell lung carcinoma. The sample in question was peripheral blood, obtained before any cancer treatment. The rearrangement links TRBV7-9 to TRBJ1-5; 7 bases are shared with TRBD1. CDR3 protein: CASSPTGPYQPQHF. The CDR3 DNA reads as TGTGCCAGCAGCCCGACAGGGCCCTATCAGCCCCAGCATTTT.